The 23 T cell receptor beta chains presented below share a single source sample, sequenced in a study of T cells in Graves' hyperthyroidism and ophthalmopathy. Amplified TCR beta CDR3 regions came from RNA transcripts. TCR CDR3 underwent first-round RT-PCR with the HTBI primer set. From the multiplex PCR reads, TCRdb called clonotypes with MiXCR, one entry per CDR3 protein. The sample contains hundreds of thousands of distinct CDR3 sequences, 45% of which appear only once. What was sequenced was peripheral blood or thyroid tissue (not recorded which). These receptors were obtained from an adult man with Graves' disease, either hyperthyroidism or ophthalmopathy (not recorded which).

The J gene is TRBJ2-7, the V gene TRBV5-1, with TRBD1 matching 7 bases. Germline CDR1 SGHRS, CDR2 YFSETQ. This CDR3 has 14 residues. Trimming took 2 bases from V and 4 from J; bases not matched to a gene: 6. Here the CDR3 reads CASSFTGTEYEQYF. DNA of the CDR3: TGCGCCAGCAGCTTCACCGGGACAGAATACGAGCAGTACTTC.

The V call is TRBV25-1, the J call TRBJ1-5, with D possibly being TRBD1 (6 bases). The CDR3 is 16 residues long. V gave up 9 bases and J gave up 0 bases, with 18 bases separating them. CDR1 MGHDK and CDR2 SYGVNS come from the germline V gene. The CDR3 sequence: CASRARTDYSNQPQHF. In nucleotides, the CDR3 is TGTGCCAGTAGAGCGAGGACAGATTATAGCAATCAGCCCCAGCATTTT. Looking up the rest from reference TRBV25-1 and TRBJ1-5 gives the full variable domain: EADIYQTPRYLVIGTGKKITLECSQTMGHDKMYWYQQDPGMELHLIHYSYGVNSTEKGDLSSESTVSRIRTEHFPLTLESARPSHTSQYLCASRARTDYSNQPQHFGDGTRLSIL.

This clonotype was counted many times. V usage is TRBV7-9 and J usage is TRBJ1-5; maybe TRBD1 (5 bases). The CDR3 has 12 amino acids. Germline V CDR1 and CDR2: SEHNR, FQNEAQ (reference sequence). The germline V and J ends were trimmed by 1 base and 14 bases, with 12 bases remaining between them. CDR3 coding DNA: TGTGCCAGCAGCTTAGGGGGGGACCCCGAGCATTTT. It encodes CASSLGGDPEHF.

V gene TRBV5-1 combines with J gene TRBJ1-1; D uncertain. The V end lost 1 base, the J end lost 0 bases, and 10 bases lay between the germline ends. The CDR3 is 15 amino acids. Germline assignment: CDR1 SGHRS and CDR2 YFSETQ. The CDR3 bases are TGCGCCAGCAGCTTGTCCCGGACGATGAACACTGAAGCTTTCTTT. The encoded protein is CASSLSRTMNTEAFF. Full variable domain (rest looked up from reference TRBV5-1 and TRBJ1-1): KAGVTQTPRYLIKTRGQQVTLSCSPISGHRSVSWYQQTPGQGLQFLFEYFSETQRNKGNFPGRFSGRQFSNSRSEMNVSTLELGDSALYLCASSLSRTMNTEAFFGQGTRLTVV.

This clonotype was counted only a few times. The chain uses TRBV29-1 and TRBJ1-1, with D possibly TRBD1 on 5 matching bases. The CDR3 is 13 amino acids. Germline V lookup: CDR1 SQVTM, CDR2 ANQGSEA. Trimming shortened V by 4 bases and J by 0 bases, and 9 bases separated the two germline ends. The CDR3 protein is CSVAGKLNTEAFF. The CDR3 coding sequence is TGCAGCGTTGCAGGGAAACTGAACACTGAAGCTTTCTTT.

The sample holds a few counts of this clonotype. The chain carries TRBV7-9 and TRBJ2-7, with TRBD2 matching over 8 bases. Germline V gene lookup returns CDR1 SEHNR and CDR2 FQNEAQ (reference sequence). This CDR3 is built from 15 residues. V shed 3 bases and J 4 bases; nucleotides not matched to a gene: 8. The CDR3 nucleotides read TGTGCCAGCAGCTTGTTGGCCTCGGGAGGGTACGAGCAGTACTTC. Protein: CASSLLASGGYEQYF.

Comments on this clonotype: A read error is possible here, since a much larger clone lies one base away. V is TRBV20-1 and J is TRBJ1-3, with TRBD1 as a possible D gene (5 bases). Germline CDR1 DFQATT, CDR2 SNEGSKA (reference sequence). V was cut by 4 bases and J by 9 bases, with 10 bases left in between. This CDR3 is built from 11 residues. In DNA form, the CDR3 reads TGCAGTGCTAAAGATGGGGGCACCATATATTTT. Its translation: CSAKDGGTIYF.

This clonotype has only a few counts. DNA of the CDR3: TGTGCCAGCACCAAGGCTTGGGGCGGTAATTCACCCCTCCACTTT. Protein product: CASTKAWGGNSPLHF. The chain carries TRBV9 and TRBJ1-6; possibly TRBD1 for D (5 bases). The V end lost 6 bases, the J end lost 6 bases, and 16 bases lay between the germline ends. The CDR3 runs 15 residues. CDR1 is SGDLS, CDR2 YYNGEE, per germline.

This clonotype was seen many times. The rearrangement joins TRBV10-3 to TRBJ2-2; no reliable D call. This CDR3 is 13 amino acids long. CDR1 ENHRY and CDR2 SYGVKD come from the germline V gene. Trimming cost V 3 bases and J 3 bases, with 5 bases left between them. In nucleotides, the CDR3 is TGTGCCATCAGTGAACGAGACACCGGGGAGCTGTTTTTT. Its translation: CAISERDTGELFF.

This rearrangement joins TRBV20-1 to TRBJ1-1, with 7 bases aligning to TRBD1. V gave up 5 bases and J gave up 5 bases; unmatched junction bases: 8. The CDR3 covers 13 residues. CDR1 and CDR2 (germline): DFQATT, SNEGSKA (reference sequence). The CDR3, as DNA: TGCAGTGCTTTAAAACAGGGGAATACTGAAGCTTTCTTT. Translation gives CSALKQGNTEAFF.

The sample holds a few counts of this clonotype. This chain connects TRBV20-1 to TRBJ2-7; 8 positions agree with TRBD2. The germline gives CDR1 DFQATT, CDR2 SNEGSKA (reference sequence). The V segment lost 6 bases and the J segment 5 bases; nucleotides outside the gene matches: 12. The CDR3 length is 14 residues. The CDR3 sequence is CSAEGLVRGDEQYF. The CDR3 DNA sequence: TGCAGTGCCGAGGGACTAGTGCGTGGGGACGAGCAGTACTTC.

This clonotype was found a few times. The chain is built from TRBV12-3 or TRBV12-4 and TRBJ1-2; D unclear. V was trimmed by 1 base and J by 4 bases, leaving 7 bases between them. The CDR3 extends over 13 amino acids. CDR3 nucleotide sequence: TGTGCCAGCAGTTTAGACGAGGGCTATGGCTACACCTTC. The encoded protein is CASSLDEGYGYTF.

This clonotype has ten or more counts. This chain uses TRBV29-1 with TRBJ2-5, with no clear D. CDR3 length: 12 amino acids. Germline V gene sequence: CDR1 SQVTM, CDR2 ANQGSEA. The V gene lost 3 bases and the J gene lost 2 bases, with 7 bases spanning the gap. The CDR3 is CSVDVGQETQYF. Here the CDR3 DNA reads TGCAGCGTTGACGTGGGGCAAGAGACCCAGTACTTC.

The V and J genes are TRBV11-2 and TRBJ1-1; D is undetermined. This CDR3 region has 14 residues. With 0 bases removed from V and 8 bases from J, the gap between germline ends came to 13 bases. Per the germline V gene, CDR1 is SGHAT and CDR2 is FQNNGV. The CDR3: CASSLDPGMVEAFF. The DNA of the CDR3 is TGTGCCAGCAGCTTAGATCCGGGGATGGTCGAAGCTTTCTTT.

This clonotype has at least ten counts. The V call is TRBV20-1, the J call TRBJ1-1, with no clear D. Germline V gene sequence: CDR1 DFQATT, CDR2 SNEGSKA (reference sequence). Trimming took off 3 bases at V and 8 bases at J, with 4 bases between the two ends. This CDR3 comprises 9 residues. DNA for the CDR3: TGCAGTGCTAGTCCCGAAGCTTTCTTT. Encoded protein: CSASPEAFF.

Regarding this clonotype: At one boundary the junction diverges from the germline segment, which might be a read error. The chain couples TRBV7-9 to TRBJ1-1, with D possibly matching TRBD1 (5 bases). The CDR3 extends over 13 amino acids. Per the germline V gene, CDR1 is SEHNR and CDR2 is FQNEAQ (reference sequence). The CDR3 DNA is TGTACCAGCAGCTCAACAGGGAACACTGAAGCTTTCTTT. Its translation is CTSSSTGNTEAFF.

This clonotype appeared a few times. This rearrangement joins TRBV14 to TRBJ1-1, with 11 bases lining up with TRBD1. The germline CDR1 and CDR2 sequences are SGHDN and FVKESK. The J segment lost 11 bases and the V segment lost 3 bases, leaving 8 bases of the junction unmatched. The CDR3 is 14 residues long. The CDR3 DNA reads TGTGCCAGCAGCCATTCCGGGACAGGGGGTTTGGCTTTCTTT. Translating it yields CASSHSGTGGLAFF.

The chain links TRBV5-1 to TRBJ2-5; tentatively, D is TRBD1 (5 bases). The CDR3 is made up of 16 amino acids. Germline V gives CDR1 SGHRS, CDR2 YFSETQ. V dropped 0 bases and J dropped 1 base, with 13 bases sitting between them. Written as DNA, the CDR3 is TGCGCCAGCAGCTTGGCCCCCTACAGGATCCAAGAGACCCAGTACTTC. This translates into CASSLAPYRIQETQYF.

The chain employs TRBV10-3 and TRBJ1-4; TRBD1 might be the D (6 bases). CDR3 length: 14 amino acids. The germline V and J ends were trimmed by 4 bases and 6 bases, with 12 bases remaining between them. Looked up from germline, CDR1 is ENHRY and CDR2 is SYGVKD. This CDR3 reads CAISGEQGYEKLFF. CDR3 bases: TGTGCCATCAGTGGAGAACAGGGATATGAAAAACTGTTTTTT.

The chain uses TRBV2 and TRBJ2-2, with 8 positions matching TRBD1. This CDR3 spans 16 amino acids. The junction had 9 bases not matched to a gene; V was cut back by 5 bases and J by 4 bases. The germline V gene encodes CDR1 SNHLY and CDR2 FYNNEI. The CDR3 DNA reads TGTGCCAGCAGTTTAGCGACAGGGGTGGCCACCGGGGAGCTGTTTTTT. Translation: CASSLATGVATGELFF.

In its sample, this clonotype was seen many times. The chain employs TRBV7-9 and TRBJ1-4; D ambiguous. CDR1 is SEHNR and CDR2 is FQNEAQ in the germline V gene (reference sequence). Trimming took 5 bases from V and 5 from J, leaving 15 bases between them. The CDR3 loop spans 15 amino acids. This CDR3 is CASSPLHGMNEKLFF. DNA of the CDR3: TGTGCCAGCAGCCCACTACACGGAATGAATGAAAAACTGTTTTTT. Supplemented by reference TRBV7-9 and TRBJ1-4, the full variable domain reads DTGVSQNPRHKITKRGQNVTFRCDPISEHNRLYWYRQTLGQGPEFLTYFQNEAQLEKSRLLSDRFSAERPKGSFSTLEIQRTEQGDSAMYLCASSPLHGMNEKLFFGSGTQLSVL.

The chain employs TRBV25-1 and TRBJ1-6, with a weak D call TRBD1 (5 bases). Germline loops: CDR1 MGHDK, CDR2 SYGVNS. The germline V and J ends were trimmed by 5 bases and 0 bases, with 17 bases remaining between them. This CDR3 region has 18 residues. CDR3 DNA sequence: TGTGCCAGCAGTCCAATCTTCAGGGAGAGCTCCTATAATTCACCCCTCCACTTT. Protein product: CASSPIFRESSYNSPLHF. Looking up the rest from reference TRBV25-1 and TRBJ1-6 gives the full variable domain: EADIYQTPRYLVIGTGKKITLECSQTMGHDKMYWYQQDPGMELHLIHYSYGVNSTEKGDLSSESTVSRIRTEHFPLTLESARPSHTSQYLCASSPIFRESSYNSPLHFGNGTRLTVT.

CDR3: CASSWGQQNEAFF. The CDR3 nucleotides read TGTGCCAGCAGCTGGGGACAACAGAATGAAGCTTTCTTT. The V call is TRBV7-9, the J call TRBJ1-1, with D possibly TRBD1 on 6 matching bases. The germline V gene has CDR1 SEHNR and CDR2 FQNEAQ (reference sequence). V gave up 4 bases and J gave up 7 bases, with 13 bases separating them. The CDR3 sequence is 13 residues long. Full variable domain (missing parts from reference TRBV7-9 and TRBJ1-1): DTGVSQNPRHKITKRGQNVTFRCDPISEHNRLYWYRQTLGQGPEFLTYFQNEAQLEKSRLLSDRFSAERPKGSFSTLEIQRTEQGDSAMYLCASSWGQQNEAFFGQGTRLTVV.